In this sample, the clone carrying this T cell receptor (beta chain) turned up a few times. This record comes from a study of blood T cell repertoires in COVID-19. At the level of the study: Some COVID-19 samples were acute and others convalescent; all came from the United States, Italy and Spain. Sources were T cells, B-cell-depleted T cells, or PBMCs; the material itself was cDNA or gDNA.

Recruits, aged roughly 18 to 95 years, lived in 25 or so US areas. Assignments of participants to cohorts depended upon their own reported clinical history. V shed 10 bases, J shed 7 bases, and the junction held 12 bases outside the gene matches. The CDR3 is 14 residues long. In germline, CDR1 is MDHEN, CDR2 SYDVKM. Method: immunoSEQ multiplex PCR; TCRdb's copy keeps in-frame clones and lacks some. The sample lists about 210,000 clones, 81% occurring once. The chain employs TRBV28 and TRBJ2-7; 11 bases align to TRBD1. Sample: PBMCs or T cells enriched from blood (not recorded which). This TCR was recovered from a woman aged 50 to 60 with acute COVID-19. The CDR3 sequence is CATLTRTGGGEQYF. The CDR3 nucleotides are TGTGCCACCTTAACCCGGACAGGGGGCGGGGAGCAGTACTTC.